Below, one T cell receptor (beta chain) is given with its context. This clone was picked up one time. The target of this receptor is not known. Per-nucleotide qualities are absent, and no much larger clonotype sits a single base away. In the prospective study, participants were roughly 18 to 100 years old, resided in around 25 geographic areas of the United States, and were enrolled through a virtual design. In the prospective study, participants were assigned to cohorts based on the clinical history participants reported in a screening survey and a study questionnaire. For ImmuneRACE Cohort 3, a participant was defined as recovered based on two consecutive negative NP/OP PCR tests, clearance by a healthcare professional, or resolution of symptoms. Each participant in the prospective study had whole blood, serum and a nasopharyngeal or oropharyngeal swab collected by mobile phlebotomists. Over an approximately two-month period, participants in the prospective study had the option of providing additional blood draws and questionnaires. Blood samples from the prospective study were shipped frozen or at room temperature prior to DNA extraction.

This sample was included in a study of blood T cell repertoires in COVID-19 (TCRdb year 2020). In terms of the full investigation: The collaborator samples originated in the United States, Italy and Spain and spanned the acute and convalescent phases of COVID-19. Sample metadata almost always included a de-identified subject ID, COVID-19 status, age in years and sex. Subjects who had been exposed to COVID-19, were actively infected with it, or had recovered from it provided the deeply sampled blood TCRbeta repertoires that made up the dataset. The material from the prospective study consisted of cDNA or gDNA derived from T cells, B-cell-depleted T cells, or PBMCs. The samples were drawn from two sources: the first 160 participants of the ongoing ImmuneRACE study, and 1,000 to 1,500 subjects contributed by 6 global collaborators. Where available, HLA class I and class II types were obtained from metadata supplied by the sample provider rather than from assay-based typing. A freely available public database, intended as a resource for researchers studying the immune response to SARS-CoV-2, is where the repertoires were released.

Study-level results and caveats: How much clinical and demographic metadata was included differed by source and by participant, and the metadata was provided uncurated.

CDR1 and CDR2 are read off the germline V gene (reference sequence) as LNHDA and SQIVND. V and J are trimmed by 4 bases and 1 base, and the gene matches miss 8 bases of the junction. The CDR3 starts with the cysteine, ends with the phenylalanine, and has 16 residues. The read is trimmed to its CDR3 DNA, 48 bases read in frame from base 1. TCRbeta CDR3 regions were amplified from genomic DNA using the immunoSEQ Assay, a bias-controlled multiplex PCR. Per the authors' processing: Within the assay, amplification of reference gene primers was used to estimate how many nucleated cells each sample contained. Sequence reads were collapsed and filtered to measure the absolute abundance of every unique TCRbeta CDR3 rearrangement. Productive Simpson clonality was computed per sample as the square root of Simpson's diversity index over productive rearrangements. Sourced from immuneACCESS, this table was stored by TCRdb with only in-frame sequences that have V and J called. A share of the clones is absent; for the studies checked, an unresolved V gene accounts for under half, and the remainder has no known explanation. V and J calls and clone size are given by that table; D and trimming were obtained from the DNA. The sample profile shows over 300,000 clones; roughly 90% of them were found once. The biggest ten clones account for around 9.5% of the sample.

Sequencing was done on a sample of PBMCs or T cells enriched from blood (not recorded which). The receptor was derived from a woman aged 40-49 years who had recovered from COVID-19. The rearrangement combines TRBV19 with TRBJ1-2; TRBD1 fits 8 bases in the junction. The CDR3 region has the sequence CASSKDRAARNYGYTF. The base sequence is TGTGCCAGTAGTAAGGACAGGGCAGCGCGTAACTATGGCTACACCTTC.